This T cell receptor (beta chain) was recorded in a study of monozygotic twins with inflammatory bowel disease. The CDR3 loop spans 15 amino acids. CDR1 is KGHSH, CDR2 LQKENI, per germline. TCRdb re-called the 5' RACE reads and shows each CDR3 protein once, DNA omitted. Its clone listing holds about 300,000 distinct CDR3 sequences. The chain employs TRBV18 and TRBJ2-7; TCRdb selects TRBD1, and the lack of DNA leaves this call unchecked. The TCR originated in a human donor with ulcerative colitis or Crohn's disease, or a healthy co-twin of an affected twin (not recorded which). The sequencing sample was made of blood. The CDR3 region is CASSPITGQSYEQYF.